This entry features one T cell receptor (beta chain) sequence. This table comes from immunoSEQ multiplex PCR, and its TCRdb copy is limited to in-frame clones, with some not included. The table has about 130,000 clones, 92% seen once. This entry belongs to a study of control samples from healthy donors and cancer patients. The ends were cut back, 4 bases at V and 2 bases at J, with 29 bases in the middle. CDR1 LGHDT and CDR2 YNNKEL come from the germline V gene (reference sequence). The CDR3 covers 20 residues. V is TRBV3-1 (or the pseudogene TRBV3-2) and J is TRBJ1-2, with a tentative D call TRBD1 (6 bases). This clonotype originated in a woman aged 45 to 65 in good health. Sequencing was performed on blood. This chain's CDR3 is CASSLYRGAGRTRLNYGYTF. The CDR3 bases are TGTGCCAGCAGCCTCTATAGGGGGGCGGGAAGAACGCGTTTAAACTATGGCTACACCTTC.